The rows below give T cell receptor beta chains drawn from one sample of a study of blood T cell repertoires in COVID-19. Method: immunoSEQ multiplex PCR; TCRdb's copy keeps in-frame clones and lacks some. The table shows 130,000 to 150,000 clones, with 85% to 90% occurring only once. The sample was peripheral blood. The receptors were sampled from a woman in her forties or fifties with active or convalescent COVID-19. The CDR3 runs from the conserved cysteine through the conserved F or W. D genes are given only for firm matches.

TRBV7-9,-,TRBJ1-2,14,CASSLGAPEDGYTF
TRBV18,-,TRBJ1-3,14,CASSPQGLGNTIYF
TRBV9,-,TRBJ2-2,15,CASSVQTYNTGELFF
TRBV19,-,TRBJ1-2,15,CASSAQGPSDYGYTF
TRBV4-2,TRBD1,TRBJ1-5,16,CASSQESAGGYQPQHF
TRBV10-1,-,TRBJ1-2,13,CASSEGQNYGYTF
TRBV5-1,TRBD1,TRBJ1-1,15,CASSVRQGGNTEAFF
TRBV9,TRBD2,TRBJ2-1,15,CASTIAGNRGNEQFF
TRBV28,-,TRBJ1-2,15,CASSLVGAPRHGYTF
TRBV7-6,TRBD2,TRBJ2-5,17,CASSLDQPGGGGKTQYF
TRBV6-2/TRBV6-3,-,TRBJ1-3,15,CASSYSQISGNTIYF
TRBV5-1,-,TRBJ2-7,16,CASSPEARGGLPEQYF
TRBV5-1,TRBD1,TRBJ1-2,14,CASSLPGQGYGYTF
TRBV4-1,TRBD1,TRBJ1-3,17,CASSLEPQGGTGNTIYF
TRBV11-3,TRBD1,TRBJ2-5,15,CASSSGQALQETQYF
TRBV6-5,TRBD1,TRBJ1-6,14,CASSTRTGSSPLHF
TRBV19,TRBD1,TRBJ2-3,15,CASSPRDRGADTQYF
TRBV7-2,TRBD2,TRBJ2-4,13,CASSEGLGDIQYF
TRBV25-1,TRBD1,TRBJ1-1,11,CASETGVEAFF
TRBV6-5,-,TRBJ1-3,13,CASRAASGNTIYF
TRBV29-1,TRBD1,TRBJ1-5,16,CSVTVGQGAKDQPQHF
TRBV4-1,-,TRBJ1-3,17,CASSQNPIGSSGNTIYF
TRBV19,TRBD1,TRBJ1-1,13,CASSIRQGREAFF
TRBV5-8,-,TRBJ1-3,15,CASSLLFFSGNTIYF
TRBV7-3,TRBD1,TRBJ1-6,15,CASSLAGGVYSPLHF
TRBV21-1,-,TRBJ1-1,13,CASRMRVGTEAFF
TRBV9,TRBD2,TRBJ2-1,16,CASSTWTSGSLNEQFF
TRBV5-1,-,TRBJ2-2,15,CASSLPLANTGELFF
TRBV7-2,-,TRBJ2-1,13,CASSLSRAGEQFF
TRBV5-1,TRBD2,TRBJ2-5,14,CASSSSETSLTQYF
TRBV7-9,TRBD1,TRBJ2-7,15,CASSPLGTGPYEQYF
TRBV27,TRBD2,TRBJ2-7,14,CASSLGTSGYEQYF
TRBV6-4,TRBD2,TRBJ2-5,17,CASSDILTSVIQETQYF
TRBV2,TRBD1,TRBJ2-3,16,CASSATGESSTDTQYF
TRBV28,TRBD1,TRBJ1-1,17,CASSFFDRGFWGTEAFF
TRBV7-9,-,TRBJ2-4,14,CASSGALAKNIQYF
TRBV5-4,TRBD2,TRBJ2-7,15,CASSLDSGSSYEQYF
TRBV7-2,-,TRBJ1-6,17,CASSLVVSAGVSSPLHF
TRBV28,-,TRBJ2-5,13,CASSFGSLETQYF
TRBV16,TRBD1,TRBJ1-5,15,CASSHRTGDGQPQHF
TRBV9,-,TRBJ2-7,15,CASSASLAGTSEQYF
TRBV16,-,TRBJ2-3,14,CASSQTTGPDTQYF
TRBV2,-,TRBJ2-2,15,CASSDGGKNTGELFF
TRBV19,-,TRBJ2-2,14,CASSTPSKVGELFF
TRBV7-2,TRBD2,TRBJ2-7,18,CASSLIGTSEMTSYEQYF
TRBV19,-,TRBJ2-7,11,CASSDSYEQYF
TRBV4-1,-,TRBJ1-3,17,CASSQVSGNSLINTIYF
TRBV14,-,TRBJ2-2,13,CASRYQETGELFF
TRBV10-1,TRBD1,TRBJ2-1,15,CASSESHRGWDEQFF
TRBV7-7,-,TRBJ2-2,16,CASSRGRGVGTGELFF
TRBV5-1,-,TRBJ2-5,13,CASSEQGDETQYF
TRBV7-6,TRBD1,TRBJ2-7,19,CAIFPGQGALSSSYYEQYF
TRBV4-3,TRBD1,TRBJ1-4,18,CASSQGTGGGIASPKLFF
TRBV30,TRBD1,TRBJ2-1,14,CAWSPGQGFNEQFF